This TCR beta chain originates from a study of vaccination and CD4 T cells after COVID-19. Overall study context: The stimulating agents, overlapping spike peptides, came from SARS-CoV-2, HCoV-NL63, HCoV-OC43 and HCoV-229E.

This CDR3 is 15 amino acids long. Germline CDR1 is LGHNA and CDR2 is YSLEER. V lost 1 base to trimming and J lost 3 bases, with 10 bases between them. A word on this clonotype: Its matching antigen is unknown.

Treatment: approximately 9-day PBMC culture with coronavirus spike peptide pools or control peptides (ViraFEST assay). With peptide pools, ViraFEST first expanded antigen-specific T cells and afterwards sequenced their TCRs. Cultured CD4+ T-cell DNA underwent Oncomine TCR Beta short-read sequencing. In TCRdb, the PCR reads were re-called with MiXCR into one record per CDR3 protein. The top ten hold 6% to 9% of the sample, which has 20,000 to 30,000 distinct CDR3 sequences, roughly 45% seen once. This chain joins TRBV4-3 and TRBJ2-1, with D perhaps given as TRBD1 or TRBD2 (5 bases each). The sequencing input was CD4+ T cells from blood, cultured in vitro. This TCR came from a human donor who had recovered from COVID-19. The CDR3 here is CASSQVGTHYNEQFF. For the CDR3, the DNA is TGCGCCAGCAGCCAAGTGGGGACCCACTACAATGAGCAGTTCTTC.